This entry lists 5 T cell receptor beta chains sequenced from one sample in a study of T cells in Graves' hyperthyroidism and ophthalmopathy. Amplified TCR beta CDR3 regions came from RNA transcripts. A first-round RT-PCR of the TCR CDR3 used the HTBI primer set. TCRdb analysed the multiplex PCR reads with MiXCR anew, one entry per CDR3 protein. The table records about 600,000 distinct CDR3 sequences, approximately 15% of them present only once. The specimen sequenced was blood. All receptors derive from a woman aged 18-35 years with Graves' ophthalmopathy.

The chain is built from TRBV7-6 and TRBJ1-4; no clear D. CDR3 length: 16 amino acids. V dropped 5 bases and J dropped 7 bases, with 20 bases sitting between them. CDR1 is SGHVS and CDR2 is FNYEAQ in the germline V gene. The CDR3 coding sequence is TGTGCCAGCAGCCCGGCCCCCCGGGGTAGTCTTGAAAAACTGTTTTTT. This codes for CASSPAPRGSLEKLFF.

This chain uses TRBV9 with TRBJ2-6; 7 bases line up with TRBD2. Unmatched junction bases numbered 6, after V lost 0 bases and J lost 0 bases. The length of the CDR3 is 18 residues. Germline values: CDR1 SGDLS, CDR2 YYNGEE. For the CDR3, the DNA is TGTGCCAGCAGCGTAGATTTGGGGGGGAGCTCTGGGGCCAACGTCCTGACTTTC. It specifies CASSVDLGGSSGANVLTF. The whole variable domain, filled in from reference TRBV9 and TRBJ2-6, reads DSGVTQTPKHLITATGQRVTLRCSPRSGDLSVYWYQQSLDQGLQFLIQYYNGEERAKGNILERFSAQQFPDLHSELNLSSLELGDSALYFCASSVDLGGSSGANVLTFGAGSRLTVL.

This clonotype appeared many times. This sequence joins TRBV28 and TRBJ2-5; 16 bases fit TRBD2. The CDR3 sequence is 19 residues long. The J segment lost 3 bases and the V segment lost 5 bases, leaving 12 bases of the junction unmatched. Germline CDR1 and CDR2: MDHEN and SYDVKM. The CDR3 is CASSPQGLAGGKEEETQYF. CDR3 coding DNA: TGTGCCAGCAGTCCCCAGGGACTAGCGGGAGGGAAGGAAGAAGAGACCCAGTACTTC.

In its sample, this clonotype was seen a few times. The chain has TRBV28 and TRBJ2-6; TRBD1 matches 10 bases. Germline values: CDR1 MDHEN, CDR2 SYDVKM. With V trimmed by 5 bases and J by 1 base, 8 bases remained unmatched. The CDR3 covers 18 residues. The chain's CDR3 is CASSIPGQGPSGANVLTF. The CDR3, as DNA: TGTGCCAGCAGTATACCGGGACAGGGGCCTTCTGGGGCCAACGTCCTGACTTTC.

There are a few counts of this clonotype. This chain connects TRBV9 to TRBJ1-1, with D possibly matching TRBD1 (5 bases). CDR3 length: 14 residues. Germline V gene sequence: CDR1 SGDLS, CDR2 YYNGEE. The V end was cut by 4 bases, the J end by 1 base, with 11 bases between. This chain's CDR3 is CASSQTGTNTEAFF. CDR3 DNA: TGTGCCAGCAGCCAGACTGGGACGAACACTGAAGCTTTCTTT.